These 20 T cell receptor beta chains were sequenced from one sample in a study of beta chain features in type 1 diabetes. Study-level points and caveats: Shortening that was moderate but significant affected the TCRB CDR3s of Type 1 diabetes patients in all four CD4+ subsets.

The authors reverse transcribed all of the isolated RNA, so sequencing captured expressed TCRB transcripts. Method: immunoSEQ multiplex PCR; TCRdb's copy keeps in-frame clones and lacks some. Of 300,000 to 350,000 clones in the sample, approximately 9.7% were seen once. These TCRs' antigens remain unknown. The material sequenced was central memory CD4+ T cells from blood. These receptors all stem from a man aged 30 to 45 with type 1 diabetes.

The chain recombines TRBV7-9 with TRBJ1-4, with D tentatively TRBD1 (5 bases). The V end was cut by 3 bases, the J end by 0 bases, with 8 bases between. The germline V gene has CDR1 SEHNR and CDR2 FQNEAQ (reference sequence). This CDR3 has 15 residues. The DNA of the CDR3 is TGTGCCAGCAGCTTTCAGGGTTCAACTAATGAAAAACTGTTTTTT. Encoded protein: CASSFQGSTNEKLFF.

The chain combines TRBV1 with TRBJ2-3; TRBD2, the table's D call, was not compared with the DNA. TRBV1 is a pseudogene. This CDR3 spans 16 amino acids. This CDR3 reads CTSSQDFSGRTDTQYF. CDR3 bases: TGCACCAGCAGCCAAGATTTCAGCGGACGCACAGATACGCAGTATTTT.

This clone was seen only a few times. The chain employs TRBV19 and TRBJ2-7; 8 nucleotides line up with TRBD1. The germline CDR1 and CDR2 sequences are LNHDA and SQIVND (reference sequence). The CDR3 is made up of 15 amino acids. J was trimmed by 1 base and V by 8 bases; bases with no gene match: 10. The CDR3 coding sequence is TGTGCCAGTTCCTCCGGGACAGGCTGGTCCTACGAGCAGTACTTC. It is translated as CASSSGTGWSYEQYF.

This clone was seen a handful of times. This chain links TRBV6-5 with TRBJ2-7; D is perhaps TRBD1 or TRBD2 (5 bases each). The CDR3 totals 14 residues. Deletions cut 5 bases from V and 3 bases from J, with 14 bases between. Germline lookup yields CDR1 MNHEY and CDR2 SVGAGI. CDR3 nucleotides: TGTGCCAGCAGTCACGCCGGGACGGGCTACGAGCAGTACTTC. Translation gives CASSHAGTGYEQYF.

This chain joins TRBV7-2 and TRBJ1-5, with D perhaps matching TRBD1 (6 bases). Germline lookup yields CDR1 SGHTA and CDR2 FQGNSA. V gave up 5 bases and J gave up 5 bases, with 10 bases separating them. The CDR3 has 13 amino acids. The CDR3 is CASSGGAYQPQHF. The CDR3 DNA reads TGTGCCAGCAGCGGGGGGGCTTATCAGCCCCAGCATTTT.

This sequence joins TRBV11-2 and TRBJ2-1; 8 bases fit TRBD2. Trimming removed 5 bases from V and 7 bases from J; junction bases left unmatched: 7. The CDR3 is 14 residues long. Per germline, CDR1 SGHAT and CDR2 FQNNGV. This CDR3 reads CASSPLAGGNEQFF. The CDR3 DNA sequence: TGTGCCAGCAGCCCCTTGGCGGGGGGAAATGAGCAGTTCTTC.

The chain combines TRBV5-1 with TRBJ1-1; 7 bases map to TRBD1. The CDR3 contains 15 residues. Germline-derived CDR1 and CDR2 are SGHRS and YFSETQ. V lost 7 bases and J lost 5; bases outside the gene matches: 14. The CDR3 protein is CASCPRQGRETEAFF. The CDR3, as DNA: TGCGCCAGCTGCCCGAGACAGGGAAGGGAGACTGAAGCTTTCTTT.

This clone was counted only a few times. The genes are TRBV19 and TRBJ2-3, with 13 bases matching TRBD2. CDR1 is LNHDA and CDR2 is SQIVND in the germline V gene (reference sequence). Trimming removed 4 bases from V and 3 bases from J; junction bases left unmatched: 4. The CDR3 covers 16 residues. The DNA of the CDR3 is TGTGCCAGTAGTACCAGGACTAGCGGGGGAACAGATACGCAGTATTTT. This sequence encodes CASSTRTSGGTDTQYF.

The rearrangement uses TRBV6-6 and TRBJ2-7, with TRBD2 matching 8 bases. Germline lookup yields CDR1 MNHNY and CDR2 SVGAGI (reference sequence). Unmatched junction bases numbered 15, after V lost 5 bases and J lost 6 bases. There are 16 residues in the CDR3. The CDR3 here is CASSPGLALLGGEQYF. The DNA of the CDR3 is TGTGCCAGCAGTCCCGGACTAGCTCTCCTTGGCGGCGAGCAGTACTTC.

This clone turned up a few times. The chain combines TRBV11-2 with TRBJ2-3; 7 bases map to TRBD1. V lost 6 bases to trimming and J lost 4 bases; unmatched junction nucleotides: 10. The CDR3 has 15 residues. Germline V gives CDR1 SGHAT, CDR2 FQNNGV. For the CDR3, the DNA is TGTGCCAGCAGGGCGACAGGGAATCGGGCAGATACGCAGTATTTT. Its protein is CASRATGNRADTQYF.

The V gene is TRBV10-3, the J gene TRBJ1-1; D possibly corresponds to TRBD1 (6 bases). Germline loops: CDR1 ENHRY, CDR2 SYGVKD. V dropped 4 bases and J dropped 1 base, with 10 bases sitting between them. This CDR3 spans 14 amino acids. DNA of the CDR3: TGTGCCATCAGTGGGACAGAAAGGAACACTGAAGCTTTCTTT. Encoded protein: CAISGTERNTEAFF.

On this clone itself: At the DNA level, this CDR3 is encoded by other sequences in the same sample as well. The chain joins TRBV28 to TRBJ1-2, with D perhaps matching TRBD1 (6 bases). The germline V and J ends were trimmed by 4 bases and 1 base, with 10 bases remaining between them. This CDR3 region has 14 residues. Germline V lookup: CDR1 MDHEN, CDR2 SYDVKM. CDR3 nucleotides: TGTGCCAGCAGTTCCGGACAGTTTAACTATGGCTACACCTTC. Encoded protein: CASSSGQFNYGYTF.

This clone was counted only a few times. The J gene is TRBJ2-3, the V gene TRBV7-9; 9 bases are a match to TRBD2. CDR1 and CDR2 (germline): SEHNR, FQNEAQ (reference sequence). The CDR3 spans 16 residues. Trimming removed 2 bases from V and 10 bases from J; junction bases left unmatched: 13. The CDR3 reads CASSLTGTSRLEAQYF. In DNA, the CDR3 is TGTGCCAGCAGCTTAACAGGGACTAGCCGGCTAGAGGCGCAGTATTTT.

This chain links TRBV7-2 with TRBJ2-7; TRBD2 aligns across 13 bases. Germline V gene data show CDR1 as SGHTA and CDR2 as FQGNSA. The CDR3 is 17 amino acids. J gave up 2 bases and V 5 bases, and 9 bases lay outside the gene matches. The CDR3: CASSLTSGGLFTYEQYF. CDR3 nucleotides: TGTGCCAGCAGCCTGACTAGCGGGGGGCTTTTTACCTACGAGCAGTACTTC.

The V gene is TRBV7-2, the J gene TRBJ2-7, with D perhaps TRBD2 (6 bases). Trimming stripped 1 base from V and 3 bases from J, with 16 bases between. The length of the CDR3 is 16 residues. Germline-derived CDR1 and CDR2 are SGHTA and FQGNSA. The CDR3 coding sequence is TGTGCCAGCAGCTTAGGAGGCGGGGCTCCGCGCTACGAGCAGTACTTC. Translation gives CASSLGGGAPRYEQYF.

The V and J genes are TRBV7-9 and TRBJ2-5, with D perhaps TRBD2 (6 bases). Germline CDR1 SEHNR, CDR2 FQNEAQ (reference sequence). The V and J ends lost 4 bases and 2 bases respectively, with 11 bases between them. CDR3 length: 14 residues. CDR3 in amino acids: CASSSGTVQETQYF. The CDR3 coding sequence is TGTGCCAGCAGCTCCGGGACTGTACAAGAGACCCAGTACTTC.

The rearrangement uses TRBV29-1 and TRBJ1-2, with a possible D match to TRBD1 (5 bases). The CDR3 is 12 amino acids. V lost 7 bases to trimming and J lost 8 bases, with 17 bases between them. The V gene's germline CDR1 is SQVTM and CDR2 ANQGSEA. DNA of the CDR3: TGCAGCGGGTGGCAGGGATTAGGCGGCTACACCTTC. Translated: CSGWQGLGGYTF.

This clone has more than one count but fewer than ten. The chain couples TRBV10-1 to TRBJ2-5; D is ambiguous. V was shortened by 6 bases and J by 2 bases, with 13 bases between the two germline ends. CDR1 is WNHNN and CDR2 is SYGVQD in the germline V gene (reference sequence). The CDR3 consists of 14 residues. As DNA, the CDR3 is TGCGCCAGCAGCGAAGGGAATTCTCAAGAGACCCAGTACTTC. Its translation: CASSEGNSQETQYF.

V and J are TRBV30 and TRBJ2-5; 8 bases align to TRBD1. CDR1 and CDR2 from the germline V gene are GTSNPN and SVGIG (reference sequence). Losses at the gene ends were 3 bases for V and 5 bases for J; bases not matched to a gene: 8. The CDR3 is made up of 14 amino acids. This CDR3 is CAWRKAGGLETQYF. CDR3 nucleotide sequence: TGTGCCTGGAGGAAGGCAGGGGGCCTCGAGACCCAGTACTTC.

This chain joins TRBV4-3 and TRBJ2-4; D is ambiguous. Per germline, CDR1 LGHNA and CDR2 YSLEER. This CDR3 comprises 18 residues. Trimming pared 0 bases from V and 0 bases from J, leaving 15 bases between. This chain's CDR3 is CASSQDLGGRVAKNIQYF. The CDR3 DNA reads TGCGCCAGCAGCCAAGATCTGGGCGGTAGGGTAGCCAAAAACATTCAGTACTTC.